The 20 T cell receptor beta chains in this list originate from one sample, sequenced in a study of cytomegalovirus exposure and HLA in healthy donors. The data were produced by immunoSEQ multiplex PCR, yet TCRdb's version contains in-frame clones alone and is incomplete. The sample shows more than 90,000 clones, about nine tenths of them seen only once. The sequencing sample was made of PBMCs. These receptors came from a man aged 18 to 30 in good health and CMV-seronegative.

J is TRBJ2-1 and V is TRBV27, with TRBD2 as a possible D gene (6 bases). In germline, CDR1 is MNHEY, CDR2 SMNVEV (reference sequence). V was clipped by 5 bases and J by 2 bases, with 19 bases between them. This CDR3 spans 17 amino acids. This CDR3 reads CASSPRLGLSTYNEQFF. CDR3 in DNA: TGTGCCAGCAGTCCGCGTTTGGGACTTAGTACCTACAATGAGCAGTTCTTC.

This clone has a single count. The V call is TRBV19, the J call TRBJ2-3; D is undetermined. Trimming left V 3 bases short and J 6 bases short, with 4 bases between. Germline CDR1 reads LNHDA; CDR2 reads SQIVND (reference sequence). CDR3 length: 11 amino acids. The DNA for the CDR3 is TGTGCCAGTAGTATCTTCGATACGCAGTATTTT. This sequence encodes CASSIFDTQYF.

J is TRBJ2-6 and V is TRBV11-3; TRBD1 might be the D (6 bases). The CDR3 covers 14 residues. From germline, CDR1 is SGHNT and CDR2 YENEEA. Trimming stripped 6 bases from V and 4 bases from J, with 10 bases between. This CDR3 is CASRDRSGANVLTF. The CDR3, as DNA: TGTGCCAGCAGGGACAGATCGGGGGCCAACGTCCTGACTTTC.

This rearrangement joins TRBV5-6 to TRBJ1-2; 7 nucleotides align to TRBD1. V gave up 1 base and J gave up 3 bases; unmatched junction bases: 6. This CDR3 has 15 amino acids. Germline CDR1 SGHDT, CDR2 YYEEEE. The CDR3, as DNA: TGTGCCAGCAGCTTGATTCCAGGGGGTGACTATGGCTACACCTTC. Its translation is CASSLIPGGDYGYTF.

The chain links TRBV5-8 to TRBJ2-5; 10 bases are shared with TRBD2. Germline lookup yields CDR1 SGHTS and CDR2 YDEGEE. J gave up 0 bases and V 4 bases, and 6 bases lay outside the gene matches. CDR3 size: 16 residues. DNA for the CDR3: TGTGCCAGCAGCCGACCGGGACTAGCGAACCAAGAGACCCAGTACTTC. This sequence encodes CASSRPGLANQETQYF. The whole variable domain, remainder taken from reference TRBV5-8 and TRBJ2-5, is EAGVTQSPTHLIKTRGQQATLRCSPISGHTSVYWYQQALGLGLQFLLWYDEGEERNRGNFPPRFSGRQFPNYSSELNVNALELEDSALYLCASSRPGLANQETQYFGPGTRLLVL.

The gene calls are TRBV2 and TRBJ2-7; 11 bases fit TRBD1. V dropped 3 bases and J dropped 5; count of bases not matched to a gene: 3. The CDR3 totals 14 residues. Germline assignment: CDR1 SNHLY and CDR2 FYNNEI. Here the CDR3 DNA reads TGTGCCAGCAGTGAGGACAGGGGGCGAGACGAGCAGTACTTC. It is translated as CASSEDRGRDEQYF.

This sequence joins TRBV27 and TRBJ2-7; possibly TRBD2 for D (5 bases). V lost 2 bases and J 2 bases, leaving 13 bases between the germline ends. Germline lookup yields CDR1 MNHEY and CDR2 SMNVEV (reference sequence). This CDR3 region has 15 residues. The CDR3: CASSLSGRPAYEQYF. For the CDR3, the DNA is TGTGCCAGCAGTTTAAGCGGACGACCTGCCTACGAGCAGTACTTC.

This clone was detected once. CDR3 residues: CSVTQGNQPQHF. The CDR3 DNA sequence: TGCAGCGTAACACAGGGGAATCAGCCCCAGCATTTT. The chain has TRBV29-1 and TRBJ1-5, with TRBD1 matching 7 bases. Germline V lookup: CDR1 SQVTM, CDR2 ANQGSEA. The CDR3 has 12 residues. J was trimmed by 4 bases and V by 6 bases; bases with no gene match: 3.

Only one count was recorded for this clone. The V gene is TRBV4-1, the J gene TRBJ2-5; the D is unclear. V was pared by 4 bases and J by 0 bases, with 6 bases between. The CDR3 runs to 13 residues. Germline V gene lookup returns CDR1 MGHRA and CDR2 YSYEKL. The CDR3 sequence: CASSLTDQETQYF. CDR3 in DNA: TGCGCCAGCAGCCTGACTGACCAAGAGACCCAGTACTTC.

V gene TRBV19 combines with J gene TRBJ2-2, with 8 positions matching TRBD1. Germline V gene lookup returns CDR1 LNHDA and CDR2 SQIVND (reference sequence). This CDR3 region has 14 residues. Unmatched junction bases numbered 3, after V lost 8 bases and J lost 1 base. The CDR3 nucleotides read TGTGCCAGTCGGGACAGGCAGAACACCGGGGAGCTGTTTTTT. This gives the protein CASRDRQNTGELFF.

The chain uses TRBV2 and TRBJ2-5, with TRBD1 matching over 9 bases. Germline V lookup: CDR1 SNHLY, CDR2 FYNNEI. Unmatched junction bases numbered 8, after V lost 7 bases and J lost 5 bases. The CDR3 is 14 residues long. DNA for the CDR3: TGTGCCAGCATTATAGACAGGGGGAAGGAGACCCAGTACTTC. Translated, it gives CASIIDRGKETQYF.

This clone was detected a few times. The chain carries TRBV27 and TRBJ2-7; weak D call: TRBD1 (6 bases). The CDR3 has 16 residues. With 6 bases removed from V and 0 bases from J, the gap between germline ends came to 18 bases. CDR1 is MNHEY, CDR2 SMNVEV, per germline (reference sequence). CDR3 nucleotides: TGTGCCAGCAGGCGATGGTGCAGGGGAGCCTCCTACGAGCAGTACTTC. This sequence encodes CASRRWCRGASYEQYF.

The chain carries TRBV28 and TRBJ2-7; perhaps TRBD1 as D (5 bases). The CDR3 consists of 18 residues. The V end lost 2 bases, the J end lost 0 bases, and 20 bases lay between the germline ends. Germline loops: CDR1 MDHEN, CDR2 SYDVKM. This CDR3 is CASSLTPPGLDSSYEQYF. Here the CDR3 DNA reads TGTGCCAGCAGTTTAACCCCTCCAGGGCTCGATAGCTCCTACGAGCAGTACTTC.

The rearrangement joins TRBV5-4 to TRBJ1-1; D may be TRBD1 (6 bases). Germline V gene lookup returns CDR1 SGHNT and CDR2 YYREEE (reference sequence). This CDR3 contains 16 residues. V lost 3 bases, J lost 3 bases, and 18 bases lay in between. This chain's CDR3 is CASSWTIDRFDTEAFF. CDR3 sequence (DNA): TGTGCCAGCAGCTGGACAATCGACAGGTTCGACACTGAAGCTTTCTTT.

This chain connects TRBV10-3 to TRBJ1-1, with D possibly matching TRBD1 (6 bases). V lost 5 bases and J lost 8, with 9 bases in between. This CDR3 has 11 amino acids. Germline V lookup: CDR1 ENHRY, CDR2 SYGVKD. DNA of the CDR3: TGTGCCATCAGTTCAGGGGACGAAGCTTTCTTT. This encodes CAISSGDEAFF.

V usage is TRBV28 and J usage is TRBJ1-5, with TRBD1 matching 9 bases. V dropped 6 bases and J dropped 7; count of bases not matched to a gene: 4. Germline lookup yields CDR1 MDHEN and CDR2 SYDVKM. This CDR3 is built from 13 residues. The CDR3 sequence is CASRGQGGQPQHF. The CDR3 DNA is TGTGCCAGCAGGGGACAGGGCGGCCAGCCCCAGCATTTT. Combining the CDR3 with reference TRBV28 and TRBJ1-5 gives the whole variable domain DVKVTQSSRYLVKRTGEKVFLECVQDMDHENMFWYRQDPGLGLRLIYFSYDVKMKEKGDIPEGYSVSREKKERFSLILESASTNQTSMYLCASRGQGGQPQHFGDGTRLSIL.

The V and J genes are TRBV28 and TRBJ1-1; the D is unclear. This CDR3 has 11 residues. The germline V gene has CDR1 MDHEN and CDR2 SYDVKM. Trimming took off 5 bases at V and 6 bases at J, with 7 bases between the two ends. CDR3 bases: TGTGCCAGCAGTCCCTTTGCTGAAGCTTTCTTT. Translating gives CASSPFAEAFF.

V is TRBV9 and J is TRBJ2-1, with D possibly being TRBD1 (5 bases). Germline V gene data show CDR1 as SGDLS and CDR2 as YYNGEE. V was trimmed by 2 bases and J by 0 bases, leaving 9 bases between them. The CDR3 loop spans 15 amino acids. CDR3 region: CASSVRQGSYNEQFF. DNA of the CDR3: TGTGCCAGCAGCGTGAGGCAGGGCTCCTACAATGAGCAGTTCTTC.

In regard to this clone: The junction and the germline gene differ at one end; a read error may be behind it. The genes are TRBV7-9 and TRBJ2-1; D remains ambiguous. Germline CDR1 is SEHNR and CDR2 is FQNEAQ (reference sequence). The CDR3 loop spans 11 amino acids. The CDR3 spells CASSKVDFKIF. The CDR3, as DNA: TGTGCCAGCAGCAAAGTAGATTTCAAGATCTTC. The variable domain in full, completed from reference TRBV7-9 and TRBJ2-1, reads DTGVSQNPRHKITKRGQNVTFRCDPISEHNRLYWYRQTLGQGPEFLTYFQNEAQLEKSRLLSDRFSAERPKGSFSTLEIQRTEQGDSAMYLCASSKVDFKIFGPGTRLTVL.

The J gene is TRBJ2-1, the V gene TRBV28; 8 bases match TRBD1. CDR3 length: 11 residues. Germline V gene lookup returns CDR1 MDHEN and CDR2 SYDVKM. V lost 8 bases, J lost 15 bases, and 9 bases stayed unmatched. CDR3 sequence reads: CASANRGLWFF. Here the CDR3 DNA reads TGTGCCAGCGCGAACAGGGGGTTGTGGTTCTTC.